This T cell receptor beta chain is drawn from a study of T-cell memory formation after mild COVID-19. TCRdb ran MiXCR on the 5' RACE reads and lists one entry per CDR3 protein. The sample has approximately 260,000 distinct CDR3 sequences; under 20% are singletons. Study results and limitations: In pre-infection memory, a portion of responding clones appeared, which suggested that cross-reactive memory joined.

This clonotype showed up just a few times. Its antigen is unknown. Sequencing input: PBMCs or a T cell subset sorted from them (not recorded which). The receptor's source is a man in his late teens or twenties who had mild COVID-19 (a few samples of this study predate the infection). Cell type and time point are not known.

CDR3 region: CASTDPSLGTGEQFF. The CDR3 region has the DNA TGTGCCAGCACTGATCCTTCGCTGGGGACAGGGGAGCAGTTCTTC. The J gene is TRBJ2-1, the V gene TRBV7-9; 9 nucleotides agree with TRBD1. There are 15 residues in the CDR3. The ends lost 7 bases at V and 10 bases at J; junction bases unmatched: 14. Germline V gene sequence: CDR1 SEHNR, CDR2 FQNEAQ (reference sequence).